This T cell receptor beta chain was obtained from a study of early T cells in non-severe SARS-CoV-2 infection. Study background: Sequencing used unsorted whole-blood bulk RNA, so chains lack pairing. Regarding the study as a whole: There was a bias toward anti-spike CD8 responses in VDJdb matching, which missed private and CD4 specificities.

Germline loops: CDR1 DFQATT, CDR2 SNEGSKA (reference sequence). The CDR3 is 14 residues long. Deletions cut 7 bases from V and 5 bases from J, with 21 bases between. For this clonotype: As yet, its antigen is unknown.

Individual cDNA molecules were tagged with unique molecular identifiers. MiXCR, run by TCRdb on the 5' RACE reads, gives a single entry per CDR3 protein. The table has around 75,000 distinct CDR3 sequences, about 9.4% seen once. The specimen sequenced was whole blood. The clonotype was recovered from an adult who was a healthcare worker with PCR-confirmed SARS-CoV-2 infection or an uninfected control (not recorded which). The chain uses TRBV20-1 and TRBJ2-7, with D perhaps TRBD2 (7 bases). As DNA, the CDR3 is TGCAGTGTTGAGAGGTATGGGGAGGGGGACGAGCAGTACTTC. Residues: CSVERYGEGDEQYF.